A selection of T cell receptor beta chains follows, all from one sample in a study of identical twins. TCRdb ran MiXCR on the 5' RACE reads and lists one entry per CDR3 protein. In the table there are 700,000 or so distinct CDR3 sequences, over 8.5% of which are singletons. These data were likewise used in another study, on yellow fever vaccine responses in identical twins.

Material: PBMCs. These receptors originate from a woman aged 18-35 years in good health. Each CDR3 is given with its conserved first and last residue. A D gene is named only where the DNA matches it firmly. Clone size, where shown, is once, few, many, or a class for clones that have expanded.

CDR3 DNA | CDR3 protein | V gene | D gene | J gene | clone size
TGCAGTGCTAGTTTGCCTGGGGCCAACGTCCTGACTTTC | CSASLPGANVLTF | TRBV20-1 | NA | TRBJ2-6 | NA
TGTGCCAGCAGCGGGCGGCTCACAGATACGCAGTATTTT | CASSGRLTDTQYF | TRBV7-6 | NA | TRBJ2-3 | few
TGTGCCAGCAGTGTTACGCGGCAGGGCGGTGAAAAACTGTTTTTT | CASSVTRQGGEKLFF | TRBV2 | NA | TRBJ1-4 | few
TGTGCCAGCAGTGAGAGAACTAGCGGGGGGCGCTCCTACGAGCAGTACTTC | CASSERTSGGRSYEQYF | TRBV6-1 | TRBD2 | TRBJ2-7 | NA
TGTGCCAGCAGAGCCGGGGAAGGAAGAGGGGGCAATGAAAAACTGTTTTTT | CASRAGEGRGGNEKLFF | TRBV2 | TRBD1 | TRBJ1-4 | few
TGTGCCAGCAGCTTAGACTGGGCCCCCGGGGAGCTGTTTTTT | CASSLDWAPGELFF | TRBV7-3 | NA | TRBJ2-2 | NA
TGCGCCAGCAGCCAAGACTGGGACAACTCCTACGAGCAGTACTTC | CASSQDWDNSYEQYF | TRBV4-3 | NA | TRBJ2-7 | NA
TGCAGCGTTGGGGCTAGCGGGACCGGGGATACGCAGTATTTT | CSVGASGTGDTQYF | TRBV29-1 | TRBD2 | TRBJ2-3 | many
TGTGCCAGCAGCTTACAATCGACCAGCAGCGGGAATGAGAAGTTCTTC | CASSLQSTSSGNEKFF | TRBV7-9 | TRBD2 | TRBJ2-1 | NA
TGCAGTGCTCCACTGGAGTACGAGCAGTACTTC | CSAPLEYEQYF | TRBV20-1 | NA | TRBJ2-7 | many
TGCGCCAGCAGCCAAGACAGGGGGAGCACTGAAGCTTTCTTT | CASSQDRGSTEAFF | TRBV4-1 | TRBD1 | TRBJ1-1 | many
TGCGCCAGCAGCAAACTACAGGGACGGAATGAGCAGTTCTTC | CASSKLQGRNEQFF | TRBV5-1 | NA | TRBJ2-1 | NA
TGCGCCAGCAGCCAAGGAAGCGGGGGCACAGATACGCAGTATTTT | CASSQGSGGTDTQYF | TRBV4-3 | TRBD2 | TRBJ2-3 | few
TGTGCCAGCAGCGCTAGCGGGGATCATTCTAACGAGCAGTACTTC | CASSASGDHSNEQYF | TRBV9 | TRBD2 | TRBJ2-7 | NA
TGTGCCATCAGTAATAGCGGGACTGCCTACAATGAGCAGTTCTTC | CAISNSGTAYNEQFF | TRBV10-3 | TRBD2 | TRBJ2-1 | many
TGCAGTGCTTCCCCGATACTAGCGGGAGAGCGTCTAGATACGCAGTATTTT | CSASPILAGERLDTQYF | TRBV20-1 | TRBD2 | TRBJ2-3 | NA
TGTGCCAGCAGCGTCGGGACATTTGGCTACACCTTC | CASSVGTFGYTF | TRBV9 | NA | TRBJ1-2 | few
TGTGCCAGCAGCCCCGATCTAGCGGGAGTTTTCTACGAGCAGTACTTC | CASSPDLAGVFYEQYF | TRBV7-9 | TRBD2 | TRBJ2-7 | many
TGTGCCAGCAGTCCTCAGACCCTCTACGAGCAGTACTTC | CASSPQTLYEQYF | TRBV6-1 | NA | TRBJ2-7 | few
TGTGCCAGCAGCCCTGCAGGGGGTGGTGAAAAACTGTTTTTT | CASSPAGGGEKLFF | TRBV7-9 | TRBD1 | TRBJ1-4 | many
TGTGCCTGGAATAGGGTCTCCTACGAGCAGTACTTC | CAWNRVSYEQYF | TRBV30 | NA | TRBJ2-7 | NA
TGTGCCAGCAGCTTAGAGTCCTCCGGGAAGGGAGAGACCCAGTACTTC | CASSLESSGKGETQYF | TRBV7-8 | NA | TRBJ2-5 | few
TGCAGTGCTAGAGATCCTTTAGCGGGAGGGGGCTACAATGAGCAGTTCTTC | CSARDPLAGGGYNEQFF | TRBV20-1 | TRBD2 | TRBJ2-1 | NA
TGCAGTGCCGCCGGACTAGGGGAGGCAGATACGCAGTATTTT | CSAAGLGEADTQYF | TRBV20-1 | TRBD2 | TRBJ2-3 | NA
TGTGCCAGCGTGGATTTCTTAGCAGCACTTATCAATGAGCAGTTCTTC | CASVDFLAALINEQFF | TRBV2 | NA | TRBJ2-1 | few
TGTGCCAGCAGCCAAGATCTGGGGATCTACAATGAGCAGTTCTTC | CASSQDLGIYNEQFF | TRBV14 | NA | TRBJ2-1 | few
TGTGCCAGCAGTTTACTCAATCCAGGGGGGGGAGAAGGTCCCCAAGAGACCCAGTACTTC | CASSLLNPGGGEGPQETQYF | TRBV28 | NA | TRBJ2-5 | many
TGTGCCAGCAGTGCGGAAGGCATCTATAGCAATCAGCCCCAGCATTTT | CASSAEGIYSNQPQHF | TRBV2 | NA | TRBJ1-5 | few
TGTGCCAGCAGCTTACTCAGGGCGCTCCTCTCCTTT | CASSLLRALLSF | TRBV13 | NA | TRBJ2-3 | few
TGTGCCAGCAGAGAAACCGGGACGGTAAACACCGGGGAGCTGTTTTTT | CASRETGTVNTGELFF | TRBV7-2 | NA | TRBJ2-2 | NA
TGTGCCAGCAGGCCTTTTAGTCAGGGAGCCGGGGAGCTGTTTTTT | CASRPFSQGAGELFF | TRBV6-1 | NA | TRBJ2-2 | NA
TGTGCCAGACAGGGCGGCTATGGCTACACCTTC | CARQGGYGYTF | TRBV6-4 | NA | TRBJ1-2 | NA
TGCGCCAGCAGCTTGGGGATGCGTCACTACGAGCAGTACTTC | CASSLGMRHYEQYF | TRBV5-1 | NA | TRBJ2-7 | many
TGTGCCAGCAGACGGCAGAACAGGGATTTGTCCTATAATTCACCCCTCCACTTT | CASRRQNRDLSYNSPLHF | TRBV6-1 | NA | TRBJ1-6 | NA
TGTGCCAGCAGTAGCGGTGGGACAGGTTACACCGGGGAGCTGTTTTTT | CASSSGGTGYTGELFF | TRBV12-3/TRBV12-4 | TRBD1 | TRBJ2-2 | few
TGTGCCAGCAGCTCCTGGAGCGGCGCCACAGATACGCAGTATTTT | CASSSWSGATDTQYF | TRBV5-5 | NA | TRBJ2-3 | few
TGTGCCAGCAATCAAAGGGGCACAGATACGCAGTATTTT | CASNQRGTDTQYF | TRBV25-1 | NA | TRBJ2-3 | NA
TGCAGTCTAATCCGGGACAGGAACACCGGGGAGCTGTTTTTT | CSLIRDRNTGELFF | TRBV20-1 | TRBD1 | TRBJ2-2 | many
TGTGCCAGCAGCCGAGACCGACCGAACACCGGGGAGCTGTTTTTT | CASSRDRPNTGELFF | TRBV7-9 | NA | TRBJ2-2 | many
TGTGCCAGCAGTTTAACCGTAACAGGGTTACATCAGCCCCAGCATTTT | CASSLTVTGLHQPQHF | TRBV28 | NA | TRBJ1-5 | few
TGTGCCAGCAGATTGACAGGGGGCCTTGCAGATACGCAGTATTTT | CASRLTGGLADTQYF | TRBV12-3/TRBV12-4 | TRBD1 | TRBJ2-3 | many
TGTGCCAGCAGTTACGGCCTAGCGGGGGGGAAGGATGAGCAGTTCTTC | CASSYGLAGGKDEQFF | TRBV6-5 | TRBD2 | TRBJ2-1 | few
TGTGCCAGCAGGTCGATCATCGGCTACACCTTC | CASRSIIGYTF | TRBV12-3/TRBV12-4 | NA | TRBJ1-2 | many
TGTGCCACCTGGACCCGGAGCGATACGCAGTATTTT | CATWTRSDTQYF | TRBV19 | NA | TRBJ2-3 | few
TGCAGTGCTAGAGATTGGTGGGGCCCAGATACGCAGTATTTT | CSARDWWGPDTQYF | TRBV20-1 | NA | TRBJ2-3 | many
TGTGCCAGCAGCGTCTCGAGCGGCAATGAGCAGTTCTTC | CASSVSSGNEQFF | TRBV5-6 | NA | TRBJ2-1 | many
TGCAGTGCTAGGGACCTCAATCAGCCCCAGCATTTT | CSARDLNQPQHF | TRBV20-1 | NA | TRBJ1-5 | NA
TGTGCCAGCAGTGAGGAGGGGCGGGCCGAGCAGTACTTC | CASSEEGRAEQYF | TRBV2 | NA | TRBJ2-7 | many
TGTGCCAGCAGTTACTACAGGGGAAACGGCTCCTACAATGAGCAGTTCTTC | CASSYYRGNGSYNEQFF | TRBV6-9 | TRBD1 | TRBJ2-1 | few
TGTGCCAGCAGCCCGGGACTAGCGGACACAGATACGCAGTATTTT | CASSPGLADTDTQYF | TRBV7-9 | TRBD2 | TRBJ2-3 | few
TGTGCCAGCTCACGGGGGTTCTGGCCCCAGCATTTT | CASSRGFWPQHF | TRBV18 | NA | TRBJ1-5 | few
TGTGCGTCCAAGGGGGCAGTCGGGGAGCTGTTTTTT | CASKGAVGELFF | TRBV11-3 | TRBD1 | TRBJ2-2 | NA
TGCAGTGCTACCCCTAGCGGGGTGGCCTACGAGCAGTACTTC | CSATPSGVAYEQYF | TRBV20-1 | TRBD2 | TRBJ2-7 | few
TGTGCCAGCAGTCGGGCCCTCTCCACCTACGAGCAGTACTTC | CASSRALSTYEQYF | TRBV6-1 | NA | TRBJ2-7 | few
TGTGCCAGCAGCTTAGTTGCAGTCGGTTCCTACAATGAGCAGTTCTTC | CASSLVAVGSYNEQFF | TRBV7-9 | NA | TRBJ2-1 | few
TGTGCCAGCTCACAACCACGGACTAGCGGTCAAGAGACCCAGTACTTC | CASSQPRTSGQETQYF | TRBV18 | TRBD2 | TRBJ2-5 | few
TGTGCCAGCGGAATGGGACAGGCCACCGAGACCCAGTACTTC | CASGMGQATETQYF | TRBV7-9 | TRBD1 | TRBJ2-5 | many